This T cell receptor (beta chain) appears in the sequencing data of a study of T-cell reconstitution after alpha-beta-depleted transplantation in children. V was clipped by 2 bases and J by 1 base, with 12 bases between them. This CDR3 spans 15 amino acids. The germline V gene encodes CDR1 SGDLS and CDR2 YYNGEE. This clonotype was counted ten times or more. Unique molecular identifiers were incorporated during preparation of the TCRbeta library. TCRdb itself ran the PCR reads through MiXCR, one entry per CDR3 protein. The table lists 150,000 to 200,000 distinct CDR3 sequences, 6.5% to 7.5% of them singletons.

The chain links TRBV9 to TRBJ1-1; D not resolved. The source was PBMCs from the stem cell graft donor, collected from the stem cell graft. This sequence originates from a human donor who donated a stem cell graft to a child with Wiskott-Aldrich syndrome. The CDR3 loop is CASSVYGSSNTEAFF. The CDR3 region has the DNA TGTGCCAGCAGCGTGTACGGGTCGTCGAACACTGAAGCTTTCTTT. Combining the CDR3 with reference TRBV9 and TRBJ1-1 gives the whole variable domain DSGVTQTPKHLITATGQRVTLRCSPRSGDLSVYWYQQSLDQGLQFLIQYYNGEERAKGNILERFSAQQFPDLHSELNLSSLELGDSALYFCASSVYGSSNTEAFFGQGTRLTVV.